This T cell receptor beta chain was sequenced in a study of T-cell memory formation after mild COVID-19. As for the study in general: Largely donor-specific TCR clusters were found.

TCRdb reanalysed the 5' RACE reads using MiXCR and keeps one entry per CDR3 protein. The data hold 250,000 to 350,000 distinct CDR3 sequences, with approximately 19% observed a single time. Findings of the study overall: Some SARS-CoV-2-responding clones were already detected in memory before infection.

Ten or more counts support this clonotype. What it binds is not known. The CDR3 runs 15 residues. Unmatched junction bases numbered 3, after V lost 2 bases and J lost 2 bases. Germline lookup yields CDR1 SGHTA and CDR2 FQGNSA. The sequenced material came from PBMCs or a T cell subset sorted from them (not recorded which). The rearrangement links TRBV7-2 to TRBJ2-1, with TRBD1 identical over 7 bases. This receptor was identified in a man between 18 and 35 years old who had mild COVID-19 (a few samples of this study predate the infection). Cell type and time point are not known. The CDR3 spells CASSLYRGAYNEQFF. As DNA, the CDR3 is TGTGCCAGCAGCTTATACAGGGGAGCCTACAATGAGCAGTTCTTC.